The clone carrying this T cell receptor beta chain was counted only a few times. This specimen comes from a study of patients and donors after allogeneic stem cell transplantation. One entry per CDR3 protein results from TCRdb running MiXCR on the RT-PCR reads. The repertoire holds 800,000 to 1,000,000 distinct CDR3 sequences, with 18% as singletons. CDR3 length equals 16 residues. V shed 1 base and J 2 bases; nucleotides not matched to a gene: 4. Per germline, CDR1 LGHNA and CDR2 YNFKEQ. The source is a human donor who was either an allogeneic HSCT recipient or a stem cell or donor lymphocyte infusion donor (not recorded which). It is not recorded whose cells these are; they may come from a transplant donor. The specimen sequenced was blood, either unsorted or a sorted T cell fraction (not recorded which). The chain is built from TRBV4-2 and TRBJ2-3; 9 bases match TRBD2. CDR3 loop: CASSQASSGATDTQYF. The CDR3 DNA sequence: TGTGCCAGCAGCCAAGCTTCTAGCGGGGCCACAGATACGCAGTATTTT.